The 6 T cell receptor beta chains given below trace back to one sample, sequenced in a study of a mutant IDH1 vaccine in newly diagnosed glioma. Profiling relied on immunoSEQ multiplex PCR, and the TCRdb table lists in-frame clones only, not all of them. The sample lists about 33,000 clones, over 75% seen once, with 3% to 4% in the top ten. Time point reported: week 35, safety follow-up. A 20-mer mutant IDH1 peptide at 300 ug was injected subcutaneously with topical imiquimod. These receptors' targets are unknown. Sequenced here: PBMCs, sampled from a glioma patient whose treatment included an IDH1 peptide vaccine. The origin of the receptors is a middle-aged man with glioma. Some clones in this sample may be carry-over from other donors' samples.

The chain combines TRBV7-2 with TRBJ2-1; D ambiguous. Germline V gene data show CDR1 as SGHTA and CDR2 as FQGNSA. The germline V and J ends were trimmed by 3 bases and 0 bases, with 9 bases remaining between them. This CDR3 contains 15 residues. The CDR3 protein is CASSFNSDSYNEQFF. The CDR3 DNA reads TGTGCCAGCAGCTTCAACTCGGACTCCTACAATGAGCAGTTCTTC. Using reference TRBV7-2 and TRBJ2-1 for the parts outside the CDR3, the full variable domain is GAGVSQSPSNKVTEKGKDVELRCDPISGHTALYWYRQSLGQGLEFLIYFQGNSAPDKSGLPSDRFSAERTGGSVSTLTIQRTQQEDSAVYLCASSFNSDSYNEQFFGPGTRLTVL.

The gene calls are TRBV10-3 and TRBJ2-7, with D unresolved. The germline V gene has CDR1 ENHRY and CDR2 SYGVKD. V was clipped by 2 bases and J by 5 bases, with 7 bases between them. This CDR3 is 12 amino acids long. The DNA for the CDR3 is TGTGCCATCAGTGAGCCCGGGCACGAGCAGTACTTC. Translation: CAISEPGHEQYF.

This chain uses TRBV10-3 with TRBJ1-1; D call uncertain. Trimming removed 0 bases at V and 4 bases at J, with 6 bases between. Looked up from germline, CDR1 is ENHRY and CDR2 is SYGVKD. The CDR3 spans 13 residues. The chain's CDR3 is CAISESGSTEAFF. The CDR3 region has the DNA TGTGCCATCAGTGAGTCAGGGAGCACTGAAGCTTTCTTT.

V gene TRBV7-8 combines with J gene TRBJ1-1, with a possible D match to TRBD1 (5 bases). V dropped 5 bases and J dropped 1 base, with 11 bases sitting between them. The germline CDR1 and CDR2 sequences are SGHVS and FQNEAQ. The CDR3 consists of 14 residues. CDR3: CASSIYRQNTEAFF. CDR3 bases: TGTGCCAGCAGCATTTACAGGCAGAACACTGAAGCTTTCTTT.

The chain joins TRBV7-2 to TRBJ2-6; D is perhaps TRBD1 (6 bases). The germline V gene has CDR1 SGHTA and CDR2 FQGNSA. V was trimmed by 6 bases and J by 2 bases, leaving 14 bases between them. This CDR3 contains 16 residues. CDR3 coding DNA: TGTGCCAGCAGGATGATGAGGGGGACTGGGGCCAACGTCCTGACTTTC. Translated: CASRMMRGTGANVLTF.

This chain uses TRBV18 with TRBJ2-6; D uncertain. Germline CDR1 is KGHSH and CDR2 is LQKENI. Trimming shortened V by 3 bases and J by 0 bases, and 9 bases separated the two germline ends. This CDR3 comprises 16 residues. The CDR3 spells CASSPDVVSGANVLTF. The CDR3 DNA reads as TGTGCCAGCTCACCGGACGTAGTCTCTGGGGCCAACGTCCTGACTTTC.